The next 2 T cell receptor beta chains were all read from a single sample in a study of T cell responses to AZD1222 COVID-19 vaccine. Repertoires were generated with immunoSEQ multiplex PCR, while TCRdb's copy carries only in-frame clones and drops some. The table records 70,000 to 95,000 clones, roughly nine tenths of them present only once. Sequencing used peripheral blood, obtained on day 0 of MenACWY control vaccination. The receptors originated from an adult in good health.

V gene TRBV5-5 combines with J gene TRBJ1-5; tentative D call: TRBD1 (6 bases). With 4 bases removed from V and 2 bases from J, the gap between germline ends came to 19 bases. The CDR3 is 17 amino acids. The V gene's germline CDR1 is SGHKS and CDR2 YYEKEE (reference sequence). The DNA for the CDR3 is TGTGCCAGCAGCCTGGACAGAGCCTCGGTGGGCAATCAGCCCCAGCATTTT. It translates to CASSLDRASVGNQPQHF.

The V gene is TRBV4-1, the J gene TRBJ1-4; no clear D. The CDR3 runs 13 residues. The V end was cut by 0 bases, the J end by 8 bases, with 7 bases between. Germline CDR1 is MGHRA and CDR2 is YSYEKL. The chain's CDR3 is CASSQDPREKLFF. The CDR3, as DNA: TGCGCCAGCAGCCAAGATCCCCGGGAAAAACTGTTTTTT.